Listed below are T cell receptor beta chains from one sample, sequenced in a study of blood T cell repertoires in COVID-19. TCRdb's table, derived via immunoSEQ multiplex PCR, lists solely in-frame clones and lacks some. The repertoire consists of tens of thousands of clones, with more than 75% occurring once and the leading ten covering 5% to 6.5%. The specimen was peripheral blood. The receptors here all came from a human donor in a cohort sampled during active COVID-19. The CDR3 runs from the conserved cysteine through the conserved F or W. A D gene is named only where the DNA matches it firmly.

v_call: TRBV2
j_call: TRBJ2-7
d_call: TRBD2
cdr3_aa: CASRMSGGSYEQYF
cdr3_nt: TGTGCCAGCAGAATGAGCGGGGGCTCCTACGAGCAGTACTTC

v_call: TRBV5-4
j_call: TRBJ1-2
d_call: TRBD1
cdr3_aa: CASSQGDRGYTF
cdr3_nt: TGTGCCAGCAGCCAGGGGGATCGCGGCTACACCTTC

v_call: TRBV7-6
j_call: TRBJ1-4
d_call: TRBD1
cdr3_aa: CASSSRDRAWSTNEKLFF
cdr3_nt: TGTGCCAGCAGCTCCCGGGACAGGGCATGGTCAACTAATGAAAAACTGTTTTTT

v_call: TRBV11-2
j_call: TRBJ2-1
d_call: NA
cdr3_aa: CASSLDRNSYNEQFF
cdr3_nt: TGTGCCAGCAGCCTCGACAGGAACTCCTACAATGAGCAGTTCTTC

v_call: TRBV6-5
j_call: TRBJ1-5
d_call: NA
cdr3_aa: CATNPGHSNQPQHF
cdr3_nt: TGTGCCACCAACCCGGGACACAGCAATCAGCCCCAGCATTTT

v_call: TRBV5-1
j_call: TRBJ1-2
d_call: TRBD1
cdr3_aa: CASSPNRQGNVDGYTF
cdr3_nt: TGCGCCAGCAGCCCTAATCGACAGGGGAATGTGGATGGCTACACCTTC

v_call: TRBV30
j_call: TRBJ1-2
d_call: NA
cdr3_aa: CAWAGGGYTF
cdr3_nt: TGTGCCTGGGCGGGTGGAGGCTACACCTTC

v_call: TRBV5-1
j_call: TRBJ2-3
d_call: NA
cdr3_aa: CASSSESGSTDTQYF
cdr3_nt: TGCGCCAGCAGCTCCGAGTCGGGGAGCACAGATACGCAGTATTTT

v_call: TRBV6-5
j_call: TRBJ2-5
d_call: NA
cdr3_aa: CASSSIRLAAETQYF
cdr3_nt: TGTGCCAGCAGTTCCATAAGATTGGCGGCAGAGACCCAGTACTTC

v_call: TRBV7-6
j_call: TRBJ2-5
d_call: TRBD2
cdr3_aa: CASSLGFGSGAETQYF
cdr3_nt: TGTGCCAGCAGCTTAGGGTTTGGTAGCGGGGCCGAGACCCAGTACTTC

v_call: TRBV9
j_call: TRBJ2-2
d_call: NA
cdr3_aa: CASSPPLRGQNTGELFF
cdr3_nt: TGTGCCAGCAGCCCCCCCCTACGGGGACAGAACACCGGGGAGCTGTTTTTT

v_call: TRBV2
j_call: TRBJ2-7
d_call: TRBD2
cdr3_aa: CASRIAGGTTYEQYF
cdr3_nt: TGTGCCAGCAGAATTGCGGGGGGAACAACCTACGAGCAGTACTTC

v_call: TRBV7-8
j_call: TRBJ2-7
d_call: NA
cdr3_aa: CASSARTTYEQYF
cdr3_nt: TGTGCCAGCAGCGCCAGGACAACCTACGAGCAGTACTTC

v_call: TRBV29-1
j_call: TRBJ2-3
d_call: TRBD1
cdr3_aa: CSVGLGQGHPDTQYF
cdr3_nt: TGCAGCGTTGGGTTGGGACAGGGTCATCCAGATACGCAGTATTTT

v_call: TRBV9
j_call: TRBJ2-7
d_call: TRBD1
cdr3_aa: CASSVGSRGRWEQYF
cdr3_nt: TGTGCCAGCAGCGTAGGGAGCAGGGGGCGGTGGGAGCAGTACTTC